This is a list of T cell receptor beta chains from one sample in a study of CD8 T cells in ankylosing spondylitis. One entry per CDR3 protein results from TCRdb running MiXCR on the 5' RACE reads. The table has some 840,000 distinct CDR3 sequences, 10% to 15% seen once. Sequencing input: blood, either unsorted or a sorted T cell fraction (not recorded which). All receptors come from a male donor with ankylosing spondylitis. Each CDR3 is given with its conserved first and last residue. A D gene is named only where the DNA matches it firmly. Only some rows state a clone size, as once, few, many or a class for expanded clones.

d_call,j_call,v_call,clone_size,cdr3_aa,cdr3_nt
TRBD1,TRBJ1-1,TRBV12-3/TRBV12-4,NA,CASRRTGRTEAFF,TGTGCCAGCAGGCGGACAGGGAGAACTGAAGCTTTCTTT
NA,TRBJ1-1,TRBV12-3/TRBV12-4,many,CASSPGPEAFF,TGTGCCAGCAGCCCAGGGCCTGAAGCTTTCTTT
NA,TRBJ2-1,TRBV29-1,NA,CSVVRQGSYNEQFF,TGCAGCGTTGTTAGGCAGGGCTCCTACAATGAGCAGTTCTTC
TRBD2,TRBJ2-7,TRBV7-2,NA,CASSFPGLVPEQYF,TGTGCCAGCAGCTTTCCGGGACTAGTGCCCGAGCAGTACTTC
NA,TRBJ1-1,TRBV19,NA,CASSMVVYTEAFF,TGTGCCAGTAGTATGGTGGTCTACACTGAAGCTTTCTTT
NA,TRBJ2-3,TRBV20-1,many,CRGRDTQYF,TGCAGGGGGCGGGATACGCAGTATTTT
NA,TRBJ1-6,TRBV5-1,many,CASRDNGDSPLHF,TGCGCCAGCCGGGACAATGGGGATTCACCCCTCCACTTT
TRBD1,TRBJ2-7,TRBV20-1,NA,CSAVRDRGHEQYF,TGCAGTGCTGTACGGGACAGGGGTCACGAGCAGTACTTC
NA,TRBJ1-3,TRBV5-1,many,CASSLDPGNTIYF,TGCGCCAGCAGCTTGGACCCTGGAAACACCATATATTTT
TRBD1,TRBJ2-1,TRBV20-1,few,CSARAVGDRANNEQFF,TGCAGTGCTAGAGCTGTTGGAGACAGGGCTAACAATGAGCAGTTCTTC
TRBD1,TRBJ1-6,TRBV12-3/TRBV12-4,many,CASSDRGNSPLHF,TGTGCCAGCTCGGACAGGGGAAATTCACCCCTCCACTTT
NA,TRBJ1-2,TRBV12-3/TRBV12-4,NA,CASSPTWRYGYTF,TGTGCCAGCAGTCCGACTTGGCGATATGGCTACACCTTC
NA,TRBJ1-2,TRBV12-3/TRBV12-4,few,CASSLDGANYGYTF,TGTGCCAGCAGTTTGGACGGCGCTAACTATGGCTACACCTTC
TRBD2,TRBJ2-5,TRBV4-1,NA,CASSQIGVSEGGRGETQYF,TGCGCCAGCAGCCAAATCGGGGTTTCTGAGGGAGGGCGGGGGGAGACCCAGTACTTC
NA,TRBJ2-3,TRBV20-1,few,CSADPGTTSTDTQYF,TGCAGTGCGGATCCGGGGACCACCTCCACAGATACGCAGTATTTT
NA,TRBJ2-3,TRBV6-1,NA,CASVDRLKNTQYF,TGTGCCAGTGTCGACAGGTTGAAGAATACGCAGTATTTT
NA,TRBJ1-1,TRBV10-3,NA,CAITRDRMNTEAFF,TGTGCCATCACCCGCGACAGGATGAACACTGAAGCTTTCTTT
NA,TRBJ2-7,TRBV6-1,NA,CASSPPGGYYEQYF,TGTGCCAGCAGCCCCCCTGGTGGGTACTACGAGCAGTACTTC
NA,TRBJ2-5,TRBV24-1,few,CATSDTTGFQETQYF,TGTGCCACCAGTGATACTACAGGGTTCCAAGAGACCCAGTACTTC
NA,TRBJ2-7,TRBV20-1,many,CSARMVGSSYEQYF,TGCAGTGCTAGAATGGTGGGGAGCTCCTACGAGCAGTACTTC
NA,TRBJ2-1,TRBV15,NA,CATSRVGTDNEQFF,TGTGCCACCAGCAGAGTGGGTACAGACAATGAGCAGTTCTTC
TRBD2,TRBJ2-5,TRBV20-1,few,CSAEPLAGATETQYF,TGCAGTGCCGAACCCCTAGCGGGGGCGACGGAGACCCAGTACTTC
NA,TRBJ1-6,TRBV28,few,CASTSRGPYNSPLHF,TGTGCCAGCACATCTAGGGGCCCCTATAATTCACCCCTCCACTTT
NA,TRBJ2-1,TRBV7-2,few,CASSFRGIYNEQFF,TGTGCCAGCAGCTTCAGAGGGATCTACAATGAGCAGTTCTTC
NA,TRBJ1-2,TRBV20-1,many,CSALKGSLNGYTF,TGCAGTGCCCTAAAAGGTTCGCTTAATGGCTACACCTTC
TRBD2,TRBJ2-1,TRBV20-1,many,CSARGTSGDYNEQFF,TGCAGTGCTAGGGGGACTAGCGGGGACTACAATGAGCAGTTCTTC
NA,TRBJ2-7,TRBV5-6,NA,CASSFTNYEQYF,TGTGCCAGCAGCTTTACTAACTACGAGCAGTACTTC
TRBD1,TRBJ1-2,TRBV20-1,many,CSARPHLEGASRGYTF,TGCAGTGCTAGACCCCATTTGGAGGGGGCCTCTCGAGGCTACACCTTC
TRBD2,TRBJ2-1,TRBV5-6,NA,CASSPGLERLSGEQFF,TGTGCCAGCAGCCCGGGACTAGAAAGGTTATCTGGTGAGCAGTTCTTC
NA,TRBJ1-5,TRBV6-5,NA,CASSYSVLNQPQHF,TGTGCCAGCAGTTACTCGGTCCTCAATCAGCCCCAGCATTTT
NA,TRBJ1-2,TRBV18,few,CASATRPINYGYTF,TGTGCCAGCGCGACGCGACCGATTAACTATGGCTACACCTTC